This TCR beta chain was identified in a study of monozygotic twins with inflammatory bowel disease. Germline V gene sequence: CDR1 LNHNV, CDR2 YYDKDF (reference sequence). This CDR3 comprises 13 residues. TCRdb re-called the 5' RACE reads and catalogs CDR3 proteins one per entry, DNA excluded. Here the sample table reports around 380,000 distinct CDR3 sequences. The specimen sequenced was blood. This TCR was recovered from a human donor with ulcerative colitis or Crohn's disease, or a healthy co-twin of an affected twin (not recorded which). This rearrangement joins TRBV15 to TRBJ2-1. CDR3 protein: CATSRDIHNEQFF.